The rows below give T cell receptor beta chains drawn from one sample of a study of regulatory T cells in long-lasting Graves disease. TCRdb processed the multiplex PCR reads anew with MiXCR; each CDR3 protein has one entry. The table includes over 200,000 distinct CDR3 sequences, 15% to 20% detected once. The data were also submitted as part of a second study, on T cells in Graves' hyperthyroidism and ophthalmopathy.

Here the sequenced sample was peripheral blood mononuclear cells (PBMCs), taken at new diagnosis, from a patient treated with antithyroid drugs. The receptors originated from a woman in her twenties or thirties with Graves disease. Each CDR3 is given with its conserved first and last residue. The D gene is left open where the match is weak.

>16|TRBV12-3/TRBV12-4|-
CASTSGQGGPYNEQFF
>15|TRBV12-3/TRBV12-4|TRBD1
CASSLRGLKSYEQYF
>15|TRBV5-4|-
CASSSQGYGRNEQFF
>15|TRBV5-1|TRBD1
CASSWGTGRQETQYF
>16|TRBV5-1|TRBD1
CASSSGTGEVVNTIYF
>13|TRBV20-1|TRBD2
CSTSGGVADTQYF
>15|TRBV12-5|-
CASALEETTRYGYTF
>13|TRBV3-1|-
CASKDVNTGELFF
>12|TRBV10-1|-
CANSEVHGGTFF
>13|TRBV7-9|-
CASSRAGNQPQHF
>13|TRBV7-3|-
CASSPNSGDEAFF
>13|TRBV6-5|-
CASSWGTQETQYF
>14|TRBV5-1|TRBD1
CASSDLQGAREQYF
>13|TRBV7-9|-
CASHQSSTDTQYF
>10|TRBV20-1|-
CSTGDSPLHF
>16|TRBV6-5|-
CASSYGPAGSAYEQYF
>13|TRBV4-1|-
CASSPLGPTKLFF
>13|TRBV20-1|-
CSARAGMDEKLFF
>15|TRBV19|-
CASSQQGMRNQPQHF
>15|TRBV27|-
CASSSPPLGEYGYTF
>13|TRBV9|-
CASSGSGTATQYF
>16|TRBV3-1|-
CASSDGREYSNQPQHF
>13|TRBV18|-
CASSPPQLTEAFF
>14|TRBV24-1|TRBD2
CATSASGTYNEQFF
>14|TRBV10-3|TRBD1
CAISPGQKVEKLFF
>11|TRBV12-3/TRBV12-4|TRBD1
CASSQTGRAFF
>17|TRBV6-5|TRBD1
CASSYSRDRRPGQPQHF
>14|TRBV6-1|-
CASSPVRGLSGYTF
>12|TRBV25-1|-
CASQGGYTEAFF
>18|TRBV4-2|-
CASSQDWRVAWGNQPQHF
>15|TRBV20-1|-
CSASGGRSSYNEQFF
>14|TRBV5-4|TRBD2
CASSLWGLEETQYF